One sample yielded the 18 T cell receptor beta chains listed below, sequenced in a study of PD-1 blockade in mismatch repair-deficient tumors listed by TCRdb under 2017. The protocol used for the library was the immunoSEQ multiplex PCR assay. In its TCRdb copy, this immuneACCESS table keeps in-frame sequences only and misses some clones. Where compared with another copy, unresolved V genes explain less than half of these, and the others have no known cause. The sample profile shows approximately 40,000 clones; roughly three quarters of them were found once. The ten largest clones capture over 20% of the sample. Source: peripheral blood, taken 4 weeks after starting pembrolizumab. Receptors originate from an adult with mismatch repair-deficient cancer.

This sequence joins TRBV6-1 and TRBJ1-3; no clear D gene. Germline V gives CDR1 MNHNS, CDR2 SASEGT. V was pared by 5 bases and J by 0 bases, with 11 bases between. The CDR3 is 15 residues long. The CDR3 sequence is CASSFDGSSGNTIYF. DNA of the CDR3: TGTGCCAGCAGTTTTGACGGGAGCTCTGGAAACACCATATATTTT.

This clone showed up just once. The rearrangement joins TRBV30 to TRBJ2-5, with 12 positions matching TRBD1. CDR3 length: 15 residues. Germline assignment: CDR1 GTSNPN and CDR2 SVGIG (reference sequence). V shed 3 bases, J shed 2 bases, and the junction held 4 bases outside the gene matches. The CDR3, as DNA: TGTGCCTGGAGGGGGGGACAGGGGGCACAAGAGACCCAGTACTTC. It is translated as CAWRGGQGAQETQYF.

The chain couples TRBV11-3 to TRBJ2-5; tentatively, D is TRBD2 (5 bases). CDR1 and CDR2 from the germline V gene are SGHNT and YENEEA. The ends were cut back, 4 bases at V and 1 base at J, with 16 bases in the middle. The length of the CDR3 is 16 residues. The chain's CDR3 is CASSSREGSPQETQYF. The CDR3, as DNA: TGTGCCAGCAGCTCCCGAGAAGGGAGCCCCCAAGAGACCCAGTACTTC.

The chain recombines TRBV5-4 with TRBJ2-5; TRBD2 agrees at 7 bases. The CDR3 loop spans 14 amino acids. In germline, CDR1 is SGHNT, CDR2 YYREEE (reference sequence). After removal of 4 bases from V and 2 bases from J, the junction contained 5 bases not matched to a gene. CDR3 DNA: TGTGCCAGCAGCGGGGGGGGTACTCAAGAGACCCAGTACTTC. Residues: CASSGGGTQETQYF.

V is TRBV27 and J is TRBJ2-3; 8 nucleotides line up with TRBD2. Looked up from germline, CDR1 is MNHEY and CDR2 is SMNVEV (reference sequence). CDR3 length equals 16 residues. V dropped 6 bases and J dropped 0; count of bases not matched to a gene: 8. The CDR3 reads CASRNRAGESTDTQYF. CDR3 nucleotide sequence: TGTGCCAGCAGAAATCGAGCGGGGGAAAGCACAGATACGCAGTATTTT.

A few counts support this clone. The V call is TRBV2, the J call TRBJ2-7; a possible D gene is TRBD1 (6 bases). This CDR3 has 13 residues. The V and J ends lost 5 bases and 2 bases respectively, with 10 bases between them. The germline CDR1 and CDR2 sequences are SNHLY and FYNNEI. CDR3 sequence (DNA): TGTGCCAGCAGTACAGGGCCCACCTACGAGCAGTACTTC. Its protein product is CASSTGPTYEQYF.

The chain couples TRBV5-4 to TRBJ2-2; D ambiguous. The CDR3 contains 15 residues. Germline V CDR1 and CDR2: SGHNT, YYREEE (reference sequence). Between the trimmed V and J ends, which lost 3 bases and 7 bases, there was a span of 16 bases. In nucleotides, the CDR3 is TGTGCCAGCAGCTCCAGCGCGAGTCAAGTCGGGGAGCTGTTTTTT. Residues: CASSSSASQVGELFF.

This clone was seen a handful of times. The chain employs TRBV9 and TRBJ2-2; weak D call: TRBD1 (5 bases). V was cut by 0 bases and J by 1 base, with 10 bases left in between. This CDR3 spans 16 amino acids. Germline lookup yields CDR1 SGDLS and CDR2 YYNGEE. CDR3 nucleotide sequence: TGTGCCAGCAGCGTAGCCGCAGGGCTGAACACCGGGGAGCTGTTTTTT. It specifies CASSVAAGLNTGELFF. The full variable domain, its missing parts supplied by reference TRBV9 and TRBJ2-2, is DSGVTQTPKHLITATGQRVTLRCSPRSGDLSVYWYQQSLDQGLQFLIQYYNGEERAKGNILERFSAQQFPDLHSELNLSSLELGDSALYFCASSVAAGLNTGELFFGEGSRLTVL.

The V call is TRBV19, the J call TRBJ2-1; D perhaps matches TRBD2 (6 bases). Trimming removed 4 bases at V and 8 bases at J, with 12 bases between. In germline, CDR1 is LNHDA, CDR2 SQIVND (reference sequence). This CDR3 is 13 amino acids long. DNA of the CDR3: TGTGCCAGTAGTAGCCAGACTAGGTATGAGCAGTTCTTC. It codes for CASSSQTRYEQFF.

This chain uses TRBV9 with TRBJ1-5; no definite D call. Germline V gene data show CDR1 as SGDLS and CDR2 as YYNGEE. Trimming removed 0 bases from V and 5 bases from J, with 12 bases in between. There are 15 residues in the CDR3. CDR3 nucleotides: TGTGCCAGCAGCGTAGGTGCCAGGTCAGATCAGCCCCAGCATTTT. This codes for CASSVGARSDQPQHF.

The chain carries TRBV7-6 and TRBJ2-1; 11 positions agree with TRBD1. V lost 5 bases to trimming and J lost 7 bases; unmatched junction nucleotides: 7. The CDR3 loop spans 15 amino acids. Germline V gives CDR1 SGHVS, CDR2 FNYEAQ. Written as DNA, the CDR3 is TGTGCCAGCAGCCCAGGACAGGGGGCGGGAAATGAGCAGTTCTTC. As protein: CASSPGQGAGNEQFF.

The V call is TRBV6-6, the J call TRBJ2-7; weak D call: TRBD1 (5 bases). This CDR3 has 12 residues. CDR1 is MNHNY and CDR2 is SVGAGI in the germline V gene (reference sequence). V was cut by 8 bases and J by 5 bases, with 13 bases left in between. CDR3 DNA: TGTGCCAGCGCGATTACAGGAGACGAGCAGTACTTC. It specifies CASAITGDEQYF.

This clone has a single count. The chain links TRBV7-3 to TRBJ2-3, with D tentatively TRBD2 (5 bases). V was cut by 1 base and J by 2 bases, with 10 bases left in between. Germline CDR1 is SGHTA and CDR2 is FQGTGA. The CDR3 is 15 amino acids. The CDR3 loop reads CASSLKAGFTDTQYF. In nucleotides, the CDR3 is TGTGCCAGCAGCTTAAAGGCGGGTTTCACAGATACGCAGTATTTT.

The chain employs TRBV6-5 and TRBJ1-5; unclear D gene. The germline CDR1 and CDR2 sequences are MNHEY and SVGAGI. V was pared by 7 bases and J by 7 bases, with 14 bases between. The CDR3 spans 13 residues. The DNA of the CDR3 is TGTGCCAGCACCGTGCGGGTTGAGCAGCCCCAGCATTTT. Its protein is CASTVRVEQPQHF.

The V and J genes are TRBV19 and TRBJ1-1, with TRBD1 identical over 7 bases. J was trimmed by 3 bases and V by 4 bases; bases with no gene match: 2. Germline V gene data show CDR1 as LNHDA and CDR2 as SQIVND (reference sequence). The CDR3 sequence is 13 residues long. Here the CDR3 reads CASSRDSYTEAFF. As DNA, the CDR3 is TGTGCCAGTAGTAGGGACAGCTACACTGAAGCTTTCTTT.

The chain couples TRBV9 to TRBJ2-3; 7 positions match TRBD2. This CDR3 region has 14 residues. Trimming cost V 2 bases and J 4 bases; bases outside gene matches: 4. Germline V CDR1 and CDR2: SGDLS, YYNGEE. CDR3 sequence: CASSVLAGADTQYF. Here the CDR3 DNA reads TGTGCCAGCAGCGTTCTGGCGGGAGCAGATACGCAGTATTTT.

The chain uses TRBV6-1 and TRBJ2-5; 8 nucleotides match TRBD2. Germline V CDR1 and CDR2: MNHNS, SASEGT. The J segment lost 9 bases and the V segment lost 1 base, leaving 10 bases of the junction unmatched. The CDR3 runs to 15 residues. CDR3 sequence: CASSEGTGGLRSQYF. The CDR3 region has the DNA TGTGCCAGCAGTGAAGGTACGGGAGGGCTCCGGTCCCAGTACTTC.

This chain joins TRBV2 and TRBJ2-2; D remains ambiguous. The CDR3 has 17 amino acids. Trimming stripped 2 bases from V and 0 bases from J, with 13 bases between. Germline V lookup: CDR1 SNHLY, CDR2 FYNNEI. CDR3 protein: CASSESIWPPNTGELFF. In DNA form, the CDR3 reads TGTGCCAGCAGTGAAAGTATTTGGCCCCCGAACACCGGGGAGCTGTTTTTT. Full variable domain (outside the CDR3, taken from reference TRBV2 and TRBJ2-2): EPEVTQTPSHQVTQMGQEVILRCVPISNHLYFYWYRQILGQKVEFLVSFYNNEISEKSEIFDDQFSVERPDGSNFTLKIRSTKLEDSAMYFCASSESIWPPNTGELFFGEGSRLTVL.